This paragraph reports one T cell receptor (beta chain). Its antigen is currently unknown. Unsorted PBMC samples were amplified in replicate PCRs containing approximately 300 ng DNA, 25,000 to 35,000 T cell genomes. Unsorted PBMC DNA was run through sequencing on ten immunoSEQ deep assay plates. Authors' processing steps: Junction-only sequences produced by ImmunoSEQ had no quality scores, so filtering differed. Some clones are missing from TCRdb's copy, which holds only in-frame ones; the method was immunoSEQ multiplex PCR. Clone size and V and J calls were adopted from that table, with D and trimming inferred from the DNA. This sample has about half a million clones, with 60% to 80% found just once. The CDR3 is made up of 13 amino acids. CDR1 is LGHNA and CDR2 is YSLEER in the germline V gene. V gave up 4 bases and J gave up 2 bases, with 7 bases separating them. This sample is part of a study of shared clonotypes between healthy human individuals.

General study findings and limits: The represented genetic and exposure-history diversity was limited by the small number of donors.

What was sequenced was PBMCs. The V call is TRBV4-3, the J call TRBJ2-3, with no clear D. The source is a woman aged 40 to 49 in good health. Some clones in this sample may be carry-over from other donors' samples. This CDR3 reads CASSLLDTDTQYF. The CDR3 DNA reads as TGCGCCAGCAGCCTTTTGGACACAGATACGCAGTATTTT.